This T cell receptor beta chain was identified during a study of kidney transplant recipient with SARS-CoV-2 infection. CDR1 is MNHEY, CDR2 SVGAGI, per germline. The CDR3 is 16 residues long. Deletions cut 5 bases from V and 0 bases from J, with 17 bases between. TCRdb passed the reads through MiXCR, listing each CDR3 protein once. Of 200,000 to 250,000 distinct CDR3 sequences in the sample, about 28% were seen once. This clonotype was counted at least ten times. The specimen comprised a blood sample, sampled at baseline and between days 110 and 120 from a kidney transplant recipient. J is TRBJ2-7 and V is TRBV6-5; possibly TRBD1 for D (5 bases). The origin of this receptor is a male patient aged 25-45 years who had COVID-19 and was a kidney transplant recipient. These T cells may partly come from the graft donor. The CDR3 here is CASSDDWGSLSYEQYF. The CDR3 coding sequence is TGTGCCAGCAGTGATGATTGGGGCAGTCTCTCCTACGAGCAGTACTTC.